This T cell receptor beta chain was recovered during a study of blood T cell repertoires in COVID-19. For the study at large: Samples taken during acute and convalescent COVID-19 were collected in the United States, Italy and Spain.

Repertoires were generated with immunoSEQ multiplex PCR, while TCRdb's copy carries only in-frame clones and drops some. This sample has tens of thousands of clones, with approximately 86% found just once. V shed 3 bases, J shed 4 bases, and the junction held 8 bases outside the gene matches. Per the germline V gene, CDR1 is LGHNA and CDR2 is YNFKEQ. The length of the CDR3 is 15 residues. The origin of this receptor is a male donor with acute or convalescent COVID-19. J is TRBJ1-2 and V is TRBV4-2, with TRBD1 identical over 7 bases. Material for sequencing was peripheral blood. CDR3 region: CASSQVGTASYGYTF. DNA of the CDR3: TGTGCCAGCAGCCAGGTCGGGACAGCTTCCTATGGCTACACCTTC.